The text below deals with one TCR beta chain. The antigen remains unidentified. Sequencing was performed with immunoSEQ multiplex PCR; in TCRdb, only in-frame clones are kept and a portion is missing. The table shows under 40,000 clones, with less than 95% occurring only once. This CDR3 is built from 16 residues. Trimming cost V 7 bases and J 1 base, with 20 bases left between them. Germline CDR1 GTSNPN, CDR2 SVGIG (reference sequence). These data are taken from a study of T cells in tuberculosis. Across the whole study: A South African cohort included IGRA-negative adolescents, latently infected IGRA-positive adolescents and adults with active tuberculosis.

Study-wide findings and caveats: Smaller alpha distances in active tuberculosis partly reflected shorter CDR3-alpha lengths. GEM motif frequencies gave over 55% accuracy; the GMM repertoire gave 80% to 90%.

Each clinical donor contributed on average approximately 99,000 T cells from unsorted cryopreserved PBMC. Material for sequencing was PBMCs. This receptor was identified in a donor aged 10-29 years with latent tuberculosis or without tuberculosis infection. The rearrangement uses TRBV30 and TRBJ2-1; tentatively, D is TRBD2 (6 bases). The CDR3 sequence: CASPRAGSSSYNEQFF. DNA for the CDR3: TGTGCCTCCCCCCGAGCCGGGAGTAGTTCCTACAATGAGCAGTTCTTC.